Here is one T cell receptor (beta chain) with its context. The data were taken from a study of blood T cell repertoires in COVID-19. The wider study: Samples taken during acute and convalescent COVID-19 were collected in the United States, Italy and Spain. T cells, B-cell-depleted T cells, or PBMCs supplied cDNA or gDNA.

The V end was cut by 7 bases, the J end by 0 bases, with 13 bases between. Germline CDR1 MNHEY, CDR2 SVGAGI. The CDR3 totals 14 residues. Seattle's enrolled individuals joined amid active infection and were then monitored longitudinally. As handled by the study authors: From reference gene primer amplification, estimates of nucleated cell counts were derived. TCRdb keeps only in-frame clones here, not all; method: immunoSEQ multiplex PCR. Clonal size and the V and J genes are those of that table, whereas D and trimming came from the DNA. This table holds 55,000 to 65,000 clones, roughly 77% found once.

The source material was peripheral blood. The chain combines TRBV6-5 with TRBJ2-7; no clear D. The TCR sequence derives from a man between 60 and 75 years old with COVID-19, enrolled during active disease. DNA for the CDR3: TGTGCCAGCATTAAGGTCGACAACTCCTACGAGCAGTACTTC. Its translation: CASIKVDNSYEQYF.